Listed below are T cell receptor beta chains from one sample, sequenced in a study of OX40 agonist ivuxolimab in advanced cancers. TCRdb's table, derived via immunoSEQ multiplex PCR, lists solely in-frame clones and lacks some. The sample has 30,000 to 40,000 clones, approximately 89% seen once; the top ten hold 36%. The specimen comprised CD4+ or CD8+ T cells sorted from blood, sampled in a trial of the OX40 agonist ivuxolimab. The receptors derive from an adult with an advanced solid tumor such as melanoma, head and neck, liver or kidney cancer. The CDR3 runs from the conserved cysteine through the conserved F or W. A D gene is named only where the DNA matches it firmly. For some rows the clone size is stated as once, few or many, or as a class when expanded; others skip it.

V: TRBV5-1; size: NA; J: TRBJ2-2; D: NA; DNA: TGCGCCAGCAGCTTGAACCTTGCAGGGCCAAACACCGGGGAGCTGTTTTTT; CDR3: CASSLNLAGPNTGELFF
V: TRBV4-1; size: NA; J: TRBJ2-6; D: TRBD2; DNA: TGCGCCAGCAGCCAACATAGCGGGAGGGCGTCTGGGGCCAACGTCCTGACTTTC; CDR3: CASSQHSGRASGANVLTF
V: TRBV7-9; size: NA; J: TRBJ2-2; D: TRBD1; DNA: TGTGCCAGCAGCTTTCCCTCGGGACAGGGGAACACCGGGGAGCTGTTTTTT; CDR3: CASSFPSGQGNTGELFF
V: TRBV7-2; size: NA; J: TRBJ2-7; D: NA; DNA: TGTGCCAGCAGCCAAGCTCATATGGACTACTCCTACGAGCAGTACTTC; CDR3: CASSQAHMDYSYEQYF
V: TRBV29-1; size: NA; J: TRBJ2-7; D: NA; DNA: TGCAGCGTTGAAGGCCCTGGCAGGGACTACGAGCAGTACTTC; CDR3: CSVEGPGRDYEQYF
V: TRBV7-8; size: NA; J: TRBJ1-2; D: TRBD1; DNA: TGTGCCAGCAGCCCCCGGGACAGGGGAGTTCGGGGCTACACCTTC; CDR3: CASSPRDRGVRGYTF
V: TRBV12-5; size: NA; J: TRBJ2-1; D: TRBD2; DNA: TGTGCTAGTGGCTCGACTAGCGGGGCCCCTGAGCAGTTCTTC; CDR3: CASGSTSGAPEQFF
V: TRBV12-5; size: NA; J: TRBJ2-3; D: NA; DNA: TGTGCTAGTGGTGCCGCGGGACGGAACACAGATACGCAGTATTTT; CDR3: CASGAAGRNTDTQYF
V: TRBV6-5; size: NA; J: TRBJ2-7; D: TRBD1; DNA: TGTGCCAGCAGTTCCCGAATCTCCCAGGGGGCCTACGAGCAGTACTTC; CDR3: CASSSRISQGAYEQYF
V: TRBV5-4; size: NA; J: TRBJ2-7; D: NA; DNA: TGTGCCAGCAGTGCCGAGGGGGTCGAGCAGTACTTC; CDR3: CASSAEGVEQYF
V: TRBV6-5; size: NA; J: TRBJ2-4; D: TRBD1; DNA: TGTGCCACCCGAATGGGACAGGGGGCCACCATTCAGTACTTC; CDR3: CATRMGQGATIQYF
V: TRBV6-5; size: NA; J: TRBJ2-5; D: TRBD2; DNA: TGTGCCAGCAGTTCCCCGACTAGCGGGGGCCAAGAGACCCAGTACTTC; CDR3: CASSSPTSGGQETQYF
V: TRBV27; size: NA; J: TRBJ1-5; D: NA; DNA: TGTGCCAGCAGGTCACTGGGAAGCAATCAGCCCCAGCATTTT; CDR3: CASRSLGSNQPQHF
V: TRBV9; size: NA; J: TRBJ2-1; D: TRBD2; DNA: TGTGCCAGCTCACCTAGCGGGACCTACAATGAGCAGTTCTTC; CDR3: CASSPSGTYNEQFF
V: TRBV27; size: NA; J: TRBJ2-2; D: NA; DNA: TGTGCCAGCAGTTCAGGGGTAGGGGAGCTGTTTTTT; CDR3: CASSSGVGELFF
V: TRBV27; size: NA; J: TRBJ2-3; D: NA; DNA: TGTGCCAGCAGTTTTAAACTTCTCACAGATACGCAGTATTTT; CDR3: CASSFKLLTDTQYF
V: TRBV10-1; size: NA; J: TRBJ2-1; D: NA; DNA: TGCGCCAGCAGTGGTGGCCCGGCGGGCAATGAGCAGTTCTTC; CDR3: CASSGGPAGNEQFF
V: TRBV4-2; size: NA; J: TRBJ1-4; D: NA; DNA: TGTGCCAGCAGCCAAGCGGGAGGGGTGGGAAAACTGTTTTTT; CDR3: CASSQAGGVGKLFF
V: TRBV7-6; size: once; J: TRBJ1-5; D: NA; DNA: TGTGCCAGCAGCTTATCCTCCGATAGCAATCAGCCCCAGCATTTT; CDR3: CASSLSSDSNQPQHF
V: TRBV25-1; size: NA; J: TRBJ2-7; D: TRBD1; DNA: TGTGCCAGCGAACCAGGGGGCTCCTACGAGCAGTACTTC; CDR3: CASEPGGSYEQYF
V: TRBV2; size: NA; J: TRBJ2-5; D: NA; DNA: TGTGCCAGCAGTGAGTTTCAACGGGGCGCAATTGGGGAGACCCAGTACTTC; CDR3: CASSEFQRGAIGETQYF
V: TRBV19; size: NA; J: TRBJ1-1; D: TRBD1; DNA: TGTGCCAGTAGTCTTTGGGACAGCATGAACACTGAAGCTTTCTTT; CDR3: CASSLWDSMNTEAFF
V: TRBV27; size: NA; J: TRBJ2-7; D: TRBD1; DNA: TGTGCCAGCAGTCCGGGTACAGGGGGGAGCGAGCAGTACTTC; CDR3: CASSPGTGGSEQYF
V: TRBV6-5; size: NA; J: TRBJ1-5; D: NA; DNA: TGTGCCAGTGGAACGCCCCAGCATTTT; CDR3: CASGTPQHF
V: TRBV5-1; size: NA; J: TRBJ2-7; D: NA; DNA: TGCGCCAGCAGCTTGTTTGGCCCGTTAGACGAGCAGTACTTC; CDR3: CASSLFGPLDEQYF
V: TRBV5-1; size: NA; J: TRBJ2-1; D: NA; DNA: TGCGCCAGCAGCTTGGTGGGGGGCGGGACCAATGAGCAGTTCTTC; CDR3: CASSLVGGGTNEQFF
V: TRBV6-1; size: once; J: TRBJ2-1; D: TRBD1; DNA: TGTGCCACCAGAGGGACAGCGATATACAATGAGCAGTTCTTC; CDR3: CATRGTAIYNEQFF
V: TRBV7-9; size: NA; J: TRBJ2-5; D: NA; DNA: TGTGCCAGCAGCACCCTGGACGGGGTGGAGACCCAGTACTTC; CDR3: CASSTLDGVETQYF
V: TRBV5-8; size: NA; J: TRBJ2-2; D: NA; DNA: TGTGCCAGCAGCCTGATGGGGGAAGGCGGGGAGCTGTTTTTT; CDR3: CASSLMGEGGELFF
V: TRBV7-8; size: NA; J: TRBJ2-7; D: TRBD2; DNA: TGTGCCAGCAGCCGACTAGCGGAATCCTACGAGCAGTACTTC; CDR3: CASSRLAESYEQYF
V: TRBV5-5; size: NA; J: TRBJ2-7; D: NA; DNA: TGTGCCAGCAGCTTGAGTGGAGGGTACCACTACGAGCAGTACTTC; CDR3: CASSLSGGYHYEQYF
V: TRBV19; size: once; J: TRBJ1-5; D: NA; DNA: TGTGCCAGCGCTGACTCGGGACACCGCCATCAGCCCCAGCATTTT; CDR3: CASADSGHRHQPQHF
V: TRBV19; size: NA; J: TRBJ2-7; D: TRBD1; DNA: TGTGCCAGTAGGACAACCGGGACAGCCTACGAGCAGTACTTC; CDR3: CASRTTGTAYEQYF
V: TRBV6-5; size: once; J: TRBJ2-2; D: NA; DNA: TGTGCCAGCAGTTACTCGTCATGGGATAACACCGGGGAGCTGTTTTTT; CDR3: CASSYSSWDNTGELFF
V: TRBV29-1; size: NA; J: TRBJ2-7; D: TRBD2; DNA: TGCAGCGTTGAATCTCAGCGGGAGGGCCACTACGAGCAGTACTTC; CDR3: CSVESQREGHYEQYF
V: TRBV28; size: NA; J: TRBJ1-5; D: NA; DNA: TGTGCCAGCAGTTTACCCGGGACAACCCAGCCCCAGCATTTT; CDR3: CASSLPGTTQPQHF
V: TRBV7-8; size: NA; J: TRBJ1-1; D: NA; DNA: TGTGCCAGCAGCTTAGGAGAGGAGACTGAAGCTTTCTTT; CDR3: CASSLGEETEAFF
V: TRBV27; size: few; J: TRBJ2-7; D: TRBD1; DNA: TGTGCCAGCAGTTTACGACAGGGTTACTACGAGCAGTACTTC; CDR3: CASSLRQGYYEQYF
V: TRBV5-6; size: NA; J: TRBJ2-7; D: TRBD1; DNA: TGTGCCAGCAGCTTGAGCTGGTCGGGACAGGCAGCCTACGAGCAGTACTTC; CDR3: CASSLSWSGQAAYEQYF
V: TRBV21-1; size: NA; J: TRBJ2-7; D: NA; DNA: TGTGCCAGCAGCAGCCCCGGGACTAGCGGGATTCTTAGCTCCTACGAGCAGTACTTC; CDR3: CASSSPGTSGILSSYEQYF
V: TRBV27; size: NA; J: TRBJ2-7; D: NA; DNA: TGTGCCAGCAGTTCTGGTAGGGGCTACGAGCAGTACTTC; CDR3: CASSSGRGYEQYF
V: TRBV9; size: few; J: TRBJ2-7; D: NA; DNA: TGTGCCAGCAGCGTGGACGGCTACGAGCAGTACTTC; CDR3: CASSVDGYEQYF
V: TRBV9; size: NA; J: TRBJ2-7; D: TRBD1; DNA: TGTGCCAGCAGCGATAACAGGGGGCGGGACGAGCAGTACTTC; CDR3: CASSDNRGRDEQYF
V: TRBV7-9; size: NA; J: TRBJ1-4; D: NA; DNA: TGTGCCAGCAGCCGGGGCCCTAATGAAAAACTGTTTTTT; CDR3: CASSRGPNEKLFF
V: TRBV5-6; size: NA; J: TRBJ2-1; D: NA; DNA: TGTGCCAGCAGGTTTGGGGGCCCCTACAATGAGCAGTTCTTC; CDR3: CASRFGGPYNEQFF
V: TRBV7-8; size: NA; J: TRBJ1-4; D: NA; DNA: TGTGCCAGCAGCAAACAGGGAGGAGATGAAAAACTGTTTTTT; CDR3: CASSKQGGDEKLFF
V: TRBV11-2; size: NA; J: TRBJ2-1; D: NA; DNA: TGTGCCAGCCATCCGACCGGGGCGAACGATGAGCAGTTCTTC; CDR3: CASHPTGANDEQFF
V: TRBV5-6; size: NA; J: TRBJ2-7; D: NA; DNA: TGTGCCAGCAGCCCCACTGGGCGCGGCCTATCCTACGAGCAGTACTTC; CDR3: CASSPTGRGLSYEQYF
V: TRBV5-5; size: NA; J: TRBJ2-2; D: NA; DNA: TGTGCCAGCAGCTTGGAACGGGGGTACACCGGGGAGCTGTTTTTT; CDR3: CASSLERGYTGELFF
V: TRBV4-1; size: NA; J: TRBJ1-2; D: NA; DNA: TGCGCCAGCAGCCATCCGGGCCCTAGCCCGGGCTACACCTTC; CDR3: CASSHPGPSPGYTF
V: TRBV27; size: NA; J: TRBJ1-1; D: TRBD1; DNA: TGTGCCAGCAGTGCAGGGGGTCCTGAAGCTTTCTTT; CDR3: CASSAGGPEAFF
V: TRBV7-2; size: NA; J: TRBJ2-2; D: TRBD1; DNA: TGTGCCAGCAGCCATGGACAGGGGGCCGGGGAGCTGTTTTTT; CDR3: CASSHGQGAGELFF
V: TRBV5-1; size: NA; J: TRBJ2-3; D: TRBD2; DNA: TGCGCCAGCTCCCGACTAGCGGGACGAGGCACAGATACGCAGTATTTT; CDR3: CASSRLAGRGTDTQYF
V: TRBV19; size: NA; J: TRBJ1-2; D: NA; DNA: TGTGCCAGTAGTCCAGCCGGGGGTCCTAACTATGGCTACACCTTC; CDR3: CASSPAGGPNYGYTF
V: TRBV2; size: NA; J: TRBJ1-5; D: TRBD1; DNA: TGTGCCAGCAGTGGAGGGGGCGTGGGGGCGTATCAGCCCCAGCATTTT; CDR3: CASSGGGVGAYQPQHF
V: TRBV4-1; size: NA; J: TRBJ2-5; D: TRBD1; DNA: TGCGCCAGCACCCTGGGACAGGGAAAAGAGACCCAGTACTTC; CDR3: CASTLGQGKETQYF
V: TRBV7-6; size: NA; J: TRBJ2-3; D: TRBD2; DNA: TGTGCCAGCAGCCTGAAGCAGACTAGCGGGGGGGAATCAGATACGCAGTATTTT; CDR3: CASSLKQTSGGESDTQYF
V: TRBV27; size: once; J: TRBJ2-1; D: NA; DNA: TGTGCCAGCAGTTTACCCTACAATGAGCAGTTCTTC; CDR3: CASSLPYNEQFF
V: TRBV19; size: NA; J: TRBJ1-5; D: TRBD1; DNA: TGTGCCAGTAGTCCAGAGGACAGGGCTGGCAATCAGCCCCAGCATTTT; CDR3: CASSPEDRAGNQPQHF
V: TRBV13; size: NA; J: TRBJ2-7; D: NA; DNA: TGTGCCAGCAGCCTGGACAGTTCCTACGAGCAGTACTTC; CDR3: CASSLDSSYEQYF